These 31 T cell receptor beta chains were sequenced from one sample in a study of vaccination effects on CD4 cells after COVID-19. Clones were read by immunoSEQ multiplex PCR, and TCRdb kept only the in-frame ones, dropping some. The data show under 65,000 clones, around 82% seen once. Peptide-pool stimulation followed by sequencing identified expanded antigen-specific CD4+ clonotypes in the ViraFEST assay. Once cultured for more than nine days, the cells underwent separation to obtain CD4+ T cells. The person had PCR-confirmed SARS-CoV-2 infection between March and December 2020. For these receptors, no antigen is known. The source material was CD4+ T cells from PBMCs cultured with HIV peptides, sampled before COVID-19 vaccination. Stated subset: HIV-1 Nef peptide pool negative control/reference culture. Every receptor here comes from a human donor who had a prior SARS-CoV-2 infection.

The chain links TRBV4-1 to TRBJ2-5; TRBD2 might be the D (5 bases). V lost 4 bases to trimming and J lost 1 base, with 19 bases between them. Per the germline V gene, CDR1 is MGHRA and CDR2 is YSYEKL. CDR3 size: 17 residues. The CDR3 nucleotides are TGCGCCAGCAGCCGGTTAGGACGAGGGCCGACCCAAGAGACCCAGTACTTC. Its translation is CASSRLGRGPTQETQYF.

This chain uses TRBV14 with TRBJ1-1; D not certain. The CDR3 has 13 amino acids. V shed 4 bases and J shed 3 bases, with 9 bases lying between them. In germline, CDR1 is SGHDN, CDR2 FVKESK. The CDR3 sequence: CASSLSQDTEAFF. In nucleotides, the CDR3 is TGTGCCAGCAGCCTAAGTCAAGACACTGAAGCTTTCTTT.

The table lists this clone with a few counts. The chain is built from TRBV27 and TRBJ2-7, with D perhaps TRBD1 or TRBD2 (6 bases each). Deletions cut 5 bases from V and 4 bases from J, with 18 bases between. The germline V gene has CDR1 MNHEY and CDR2 SMNVEV (reference sequence). This CDR3 comprises 15 residues. The CDR3, as DNA: TGTGCCAGCAGTCCGGTCGGGGGCCTATTTTACGAGCAGTACTTC. It is translated as CASSPVGGLFYEQYF.

A few counts support this clone. J is TRBJ2-7 and V is TRBV11-3, with 7 positions matching TRBD1. V lost 3 bases to trimming and J lost 3 bases; unmatched junction nucleotides: 8. Germline-derived CDR1 and CDR2 are SGHNT and YENEEA. The CDR3 spans 15 residues. In DNA form, the CDR3 reads TGTGCCAGCAGCTTTTTGGGGACAGATTTCTACGAGCAGTACTTC. This gives the protein CASSFLGTDFYEQYF.

This chain links TRBV6-5 with TRBJ1-4; D is ambiguous. V was trimmed by 2 bases and J by 5 bases, leaving 6 bases between them. This CDR3 contains 13 residues. CDR1 and CDR2 (germline): MNHEY, SVGAGI. This chain's CDR3 is CASSYRRNEKLFF. The DNA for the CDR3 is TGTGCCAGCAGTTACCGCAGGAATGAAAAACTGTTTTTT.

The genes are TRBV19 and TRBJ1-2, with a possible D match to TRBD1 (6 bases). CDR3 length: 16 amino acids. Looked up from germline, CDR1 is LNHDA and CDR2 is SQIVND (reference sequence). Trimming removed 3 bases at V and 4 bases at J, with 18 bases between. CDR3 sequence reads: CASSMEPGQRLYGYTF. CDR3 DNA sequence: TGTGCCAGTAGTATGGAGCCCGGACAGCGGCTCTATGGCTACACCTTC. Full variable domain (missing parts from reference TRBV19 and TRBJ1-2): DGGITQSPKYLFRKEGQNVTLSCEQNLNHDAMYWYRQDPGQGLRLIYYSQIVNDFQKGDIAEGYSVSREKKESFPLTVTSAQKNPTAFYLCASSMEPGQRLYGYTFGSGTRLTVV.

This clone was seen a handful of times. The chain links TRBV5-1 to TRBJ1-1; D may be TRBD1 (5 bases). Trimming removed 5 bases from V and 5 bases from J, with 19 bases in between. This CDR3 spans 15 amino acids. The V gene's germline CDR1 is SGHRS and CDR2 YFSETQ. For the CDR3, the DNA is TGCGCCAGCAGTTTAGAACCTCAGGGTTCAACTGAAGCTTTCTTT. Amino acids: CASSLEPQGSTEAFF.

This sequence joins TRBV9 and TRBJ1-1, with TRBD1 matching over 8 bases. Germline V gives CDR1 SGDLS, CDR2 YYNGEE. This CDR3 is built from 13 residues. The trim removed 7 bases at V and 4 bases at J, leaving 6 bases unmatched. The CDR3 nucleotides read TGTGCCAGCGGCAGACAGGGGATCACTGAAGCTTTCTTT. It translates to CASGRQGITEAFF.

The chain has TRBV9 and TRBJ1-6; 10 bases fit TRBD1. Germline trimming cut 4 bases from V and 8 bases from J; bases unmatched to any gene: 3. The CDR3 runs to 14 residues. Germline CDR1 SGDLS, CDR2 YYNGEE. The CDR3 nucleotides are TGTGCCAGCAGCCCGACAGGGGGCCATTCACCCCTCCACTTT. This encodes CASSPTGGHSPLHF. Combining the CDR3 with reference TRBV9 and TRBJ1-6 gives the whole variable domain DSGVTQTPKHLITATGQRVTLRCSPRSGDLSVYWYQQSLDQGLQFLIQYYNGEERAKGNILERFSAQQFPDLHSELNLSSLELGDSALYFCASSPTGGHSPLHFGNGTRLTVT.

The gene calls are TRBV5-6 and TRBJ2-7; the D is unclear. This CDR3 has 14 residues. Germline loops: CDR1 SGHDT, CDR2 YYEEEE. V gave up 4 bases and J gave up 6 bases, with 17 bases separating them. Written as DNA, the CDR3 is TGTGCCAGCAGCAAATTGTCTGGTCGGCGCGAGCAGTACTTC. This sequence encodes CASSKLSGRREQYF.

The chain joins TRBV18 to TRBJ1-2, with 8 bases aligning to TRBD1. Losses at the gene ends were 4 bases for V and 5 bases for J; bases not matched to a gene: 3. From germline, CDR1 is KGHSH and CDR2 LQKENI. The CDR3 extends over 13 amino acids. As DNA, the CDR3 is TGTGCCAGCTCACTATGGACAGGGTATGGCTACACCTTC. Its translation: CASSLWTGYGYTF.

V and J are TRBV7-2 and TRBJ1-2, with D possibly matching TRBD1 (6 bases). Trimming stripped 2 bases from V and 7 bases from J, with 20 bases between. The CDR3 has 16 amino acids. Germline V lookup: CDR1 SGHTA, CDR2 FQGNSA. The CDR3 spells CASSLRGGRVGSGYTF. The CDR3 DNA sequence: TGTGCCAGCAGCTTAAGGGGGGGCAGGGTGGGAAGTGGCTACACCTTC. Complete variable domain (other parts from reference TRBV7-2 and TRBJ1-2): GAGVSQSPSNKVTEKGKDVELRCDPISGHTALYWYRQSLGQGLEFLIYFQGNSAPDKSGLPSDRFSAERTGGSVSTLTIQRTQQEDSAVYLCASSLRGGRVGSGYTFGSGTRLTVV.

The chain recombines TRBV5-6 with TRBJ2-5; 10 bases agree with TRBD1. J lost 4 bases, V lost 4 bases, and 13 bases had no gene match. CDR1 is SGHDT, CDR2 YYEEEE, per germline. The CDR3 is 17 residues long. The CDR3 DNA sequence: TGTGCCAGCAGCATACGCGCTAGGACAGGGGGTTTAGAGACCCAGTACTTC. Amino acid sequence: CASSIRARTGGLETQYF. The whole variable domain, filled in from reference TRBV5-6 and TRBJ2-5, reads DAGVTQSPTHLIKTRGQQVTLRCSPKSGHDTVSWYQQALGQGPQFIFQYYEEEERQRGNFPDRFSGHQFPNYSSELNVNALLLGDSALYLCASSIRARTGGLETQYFGPGTRLLVL.

The V gene is TRBV5-1, the J gene TRBJ2-3; 7 bases match TRBD2. The V gene end was trimmed by 0 bases and the J gene end by 1 base; junction bases not matched to a gene: 5. This CDR3 is built from 16 residues. CDR1 and CDR2 from the germline V gene are SGHRS and YFSETQ. The CDR3 region has the DNA TGCGCCAGCAGCTTGGGAGCGGGACTGCGCACAGATACGCAGTATTTT. It yields the protein CASSLGAGLRTDTQYF.

The chain combines TRBV10-3 with TRBJ1-3; D might be TRBD1 (6 bases). The CDR3 has 14 amino acids. V lost 8 bases to trimming and J lost 2 bases, with 13 bases between them. Germline V gene lookup returns CDR1 ENHRY and CDR2 SYGVKD. The CDR3 DNA reads TGTGCCATCGCGGGGGGCTGGCCTGGAAACACCATATATTTT. It is translated as CAIAGGWPGNTIYF.

This clone showed up just a few times. This chain links TRBV5-5 with TRBJ1-2; D remains unclear. The CDR3 contains 13 residues. The V gene lost 1 base and the J gene lost 8 bases, with 12 bases spanning the gap. The germline V gene has CDR1 SGHKS and CDR2 YYEKEE (reference sequence). For the CDR3, the DNA is TGTGCCAGCAGCTTGTCTTGGGGTGAAGGCTACACCTTC. Protein product: CASSLSWGEGYTF.

The V call is TRBV18, the J call TRBJ1-1; the match to TRBD1 covers 7 bases. The V gene end was trimmed by 3 bases and the J gene end by 4 bases; junction bases not matched to a gene: 8. The germline gives CDR1 KGHSH, CDR2 LQKENI. The CDR3 runs 15 residues. CDR3 DNA: TGTGCCAGCTCACCCCTGACAGGGTCGGGCACTGAAGCTTTCTTT. This sequence encodes CASSPLTGSGTEAFF. The variable domain in full, completed from reference TRBV18 and TRBJ1-1, reads NAGVMQNPRHLVRRRGQEARLRCSPMKGHSHVYWYRQLPEEGLKFMVYLQKENIIDESGMPKERFSAEFPKEGPSILRIQQVVRGDSAAYFCASSPLTGSGTEAFFGQGTRLTVV.

The rearrangement uses TRBV9 and TRBJ1-2; weak D call: TRBD1 (6 bases). Per the germline V gene, CDR1 is SGDLS and CDR2 is YYNGEE. The CDR3 loop spans 13 amino acids. V was trimmed by 0 bases and J by 8 bases, leaving 11 bases between them. The CDR3 bases are TGTGCCAGCAGCGTAGGGGACATCGGAGGCTACACCTTC. Amino acid sequence: CASSVGDIGGYTF. The entire variable domain, with the rest obtained from reference TRBV9 and TRBJ1-2, is as follows: DSGVTQTPKHLITATGQRVTLRCSPRSGDLSVYWYQQSLDQGLQFLIQYYNGEERAKGNILERFSAQQFPDLHSELNLSSLELGDSALYFCASSVGDIGGYTFGSGTRLTVV.

This clone was found once. CDR3 DNA: TGTGCCAGCAGTTTGAAAGGGGGAGGTCTGTCTCCTGAAGCTTTCTTT. Its translation is CASSLKGGGLSPEAFF. The chain employs TRBV6-5 and TRBJ1-1, with D possibly TRBD1 on 6 matching bases. The CDR3 is 16 amino acids. Per germline, CDR1 MNHEY and CDR2 SVGAGI. V was trimmed by 4 bases and J by 6 bases, leaving 21 bases between them.

V and J are TRBV5-1 and TRBJ1-4; 7 bases match TRBD1. The CDR3 length is 16 residues. Germline V gene data show CDR1 as SGHRS and CDR2 as YFSETQ. Trimming at V came to 0 bases and at J to 0 bases, leaving 2 bases not matched to a gene. The CDR3 loop reads CASSLGTGTTNEKLFF. In DNA, the CDR3 is TGCGCCAGCAGCTTGGGGACAGGTACAACTAATGAAAAACTGTTTTTT.

This rearrangement joins TRBV3-1 (or the pseudogene TRBV3-2) to TRBJ2-1; tentatively, D is TRBD2 (6 bases). The ends were cut back, 3 bases at V and 13 bases at J, with 16 bases in the middle. The CDR3 consists of 13 residues. Germline assignment: CDR1 LGHDT and CDR2 YNNKEL (reference sequence). For the CDR3, the DNA is TGTGCCAGCAGCCAGATAGGGACTCGGGGACAGTTCTTC. Its translation is CASSQIGTRGQFF.

This clone has more than one count but fewer than ten. Here the CDR3 DNA reads TGTGCCAGCAGCTTAATGACTGGCAACGAGCAGTACTTC. As protein: CASSLMTGNEQYF. The chain uses TRBV11-2 and TRBJ2-7; D unclear. With 2 bases removed from V and 5 bases from J, the gap between germline ends came to 10 bases. This CDR3 spans 13 amino acids. Looked up from germline, CDR1 is SGHAT and CDR2 is FQNNGV.

The chain uses TRBV5-1 and TRBJ1-1, with D maybe TRBD1 (5 bases). The CDR3 extends over 15 amino acids. Looked up from germline, CDR1 is SGHRS and CDR2 is YFSETQ. The V gene lost 0 bases and the J gene lost 4 bases, with 13 bases spanning the gap. Here the CDR3 DNA reads TGCGCCAGCAGCTTGGGGGTGGGGGAGGCCACTGAAGCTTTCTTT. Its protein product is CASSLGVGEATEAFF.

The rearrangement uses TRBV6-2 or TRBV6-3 and TRBJ2-7; perhaps TRBD1 as D (5 bases). Germline V gene data show CDR1 as MNHEY and CDR2 as SVGEGT. Trimming took 2 bases from V and 2 from J, leaving 16 bases between them. The length of the CDR3 is 16 residues. CDR3 residues: CASSYRPQGSTYEQYF. The CDR3 bases are TGTGCCAGCAGTTACCGCCCTCAGGGTAGTACCTACGAGCAGTACTTC.

The V call is TRBV14, the J call TRBJ2-3, with 8 bases that match TRBD1. The CDR3 consists of 16 residues. Germline V lookup: CDR1 SGHDN, CDR2 FVKESK. V was pared by 1 base and J by 1 base, with 4 bases of the junction left unmatched. The CDR3 protein is CASSQGTGGRTDTQYF. The CDR3 DNA is TGTGCCAGCAGCCAAGGTACAGGGGGTCGCACAGATACGCAGTATTTT.

The V and J genes are TRBV24-1 and TRBJ2-1; D may be TRBD1 (5 bases). V dropped 7 bases and J dropped 4 bases, with 7 bases sitting between them. Germline CDR1 reads KGHDR; CDR2 reads SFDVKD. CDR3 length: 12 amino acids. As DNA, the CDR3 is TGTGCCACCAGGGGGCGATACAATGAGCAGTTCTTC. Its translation is CATRGRYNEQFF.

The CDR3 loop is CASSLVVSGGGKQYF. CDR3 DNA sequence: TGCGCCAGCAGCTTGGTAGTTTCGGGCGGCGGTAAGCAGTACTTC. The chain carries TRBV5-1 and TRBJ2-7; D gene ambiguous. In germline, CDR1 is SGHRS, CDR2 YFSETQ. V lost 0 bases, J lost 8 bases, and 18 bases lay in between. The CDR3 is 15 amino acids.

This sequence joins TRBV25-1 and TRBJ1-2; D uncertain. CDR3 length: 16 amino acids. Between the trimmed V and J ends, which lost 1 base and 5 bases, there was a span of 17 bases. Germline lookup yields CDR1 MGHDK and CDR2 SYGVNS. CDR3 in DNA: TGTGCCAGCAGTGAATCGGAGCGTTCCCCCTGGTATGGCTACACCTTC. Translation: CASSESERSPWYGYTF.

The rearrangement joins TRBV5-1 to TRBJ2-3, with TRBD2 identical over 10 bases. This CDR3 comprises 18 residues. The germline V gene has CDR1 SGHRS and CDR2 YFSETQ. J gave up 3 bases and V 6 bases, and 16 bases lay outside the gene matches. In DNA, the CDR3 is TGCGCCAGCACCTCCCTCGGGGCTAGCGGGGGAGGGACAGATACGCAGTATTTT. It is translated as CASTSLGASGGGTDTQYF.

This chain uses TRBV28 with TRBJ2-6; tentative D call: TRBD2 (6 bases). The V and J ends lost 6 bases and 0 bases respectively, with 12 bases between them. The germline gives CDR1 MDHEN, CDR2 SYDVKM. This CDR3 spans 16 amino acids. The CDR3 sequence: CASSWMEGSGANVLTF. The CDR3 bases are TGTGCCAGCAGCTGGATGGAGGGCTCTGGGGCCAACGTCCTGACTTTC.

The chain is built from TRBV15 and TRBJ2-7, with D perhaps matching TRBD1 (5 bases). V dropped 6 bases and J dropped 0 bases, with 15 bases sitting between them. The CDR3 sequence is 15 residues long. Germline loops: CDR1 LNHNV, CDR2 YYDKDF (reference sequence). The CDR3 reads CATRSSTAPSYEQYF. The CDR3 coding sequence is TGTGCCACCAGGTCGTCGACAGCCCCCTCCTACGAGCAGTACTTC.